The 28 T cell receptor beta chains below all came from one sample that was sequenced in a study of T cells expressing NK-cell markers (dated by TCRdb to about 2020). The method behind the library was 5' RACE. The instrument was an Illumina HiSeq 2000. Each entry corresponds to one CDR3 protein sequence from reads that TCRdb reprocessed, and DNA is not given. The table for this sample records some 500,000 distinct CDR3 sequences. The biggest ten clones account for approximately 1.5% of the sample. What was sequenced was blood T cells: a sorted CD56 or NKG2C T cell subset, CD4+ or CD8+ T cells, or bulk PBMC T cells (not recorded which). These receptors all stem from a woman in her forties or fifties in good health. Donor details come from another sample of the same person, matched by shared clones.

The rearrangement uses TRBV27 and TRBJ2-1; the TRBD2 assignment by TCRdb is unverifiable without DNA. CDR1 MNHEY and CDR2 SMNVEV come from the germline V gene (reference sequence). The CDR3 covers 14 residues. CDR3 protein: CASAMAGGPNEQFF.

The chain joins TRBV5-1 to TRBJ2-3; there is no DNA to check the TCRdb D call of TRBD2. The CDR3 is 16 residues long. The germline gives CDR1 SGHRS, CDR2 YFSETQ. The CDR3 protein is CASSSGLAEVTDTQYF. The complete variable domain, with remaining parts taken from reference TRBV5-1 and TRBJ2-3, reads KAGVTQTPRYLIKTRGQQVTLSCSPISGHRSVSWYQQTPGQGLQFLFEYFSETQRNKGNFPGRFSGRQFSNSRSEMNVSTLELGDSALYLCASSSGLAEVTDTQYFGPGTRLTVL.

The J gene is TRBJ2-3, the V gene TRBV19; the D call of TRBD1 rests on TCRdb alone, since no DNA is present to check it. CDR1 is LNHDA and CDR2 is SQIVND in the germline V gene (reference sequence). The CDR3 loop spans 17 amino acids. This CDR3 reads CASSIAVAHSSTDTQYF.

The V and J genes are TRBV5-6 and TRBJ1-6; TCRdb returns TRBD1, unconfirmable since there is no DNA. Germline lookup yields CDR1 SGHDT and CDR2 YYEEEE. The CDR3 sequence is 17 residues long. The CDR3: CASSLVPGGVDNSPLHF.

CDR3 protein: CAISDQIAAVGSEQFF. The gene calls are TRBV10-3 and TRBJ2-1; TCRdb reports TRBD2, a call that lacks DNA to check it against. Germline CDR1 ENHRY, CDR2 SYGVKD. The CDR3 has 16 residues.

V is TRBV6-5 and J is TRBJ2-5; TCRdb gives TRBD1 as the D gene, but with no DNA this cannot be confirmed. The CDR3 totals 14 residues. Germline CDR1 reads MNHEY; CDR2 reads SVGAGI. This CDR3 is CASRITGGHETQYF.

The chain carries TRBV29-1 and TRBJ1-1. This CDR3 comprises 15 residues. Germline lookup yields CDR1 SQVTM and CDR2 ANQGSEA. This CDR3 is CSVAQGPTKNTEAFF. Variable domain in full (rest from reference TRBV29-1 and TRBJ1-1): SAVISQKPSRDICQRGTSLTIQCQVDSQVTMMFWYRQQPGQSLTLIATANQGSEATYESGFVIDKFPISRPNLTFSTLTVSNMSPEDSSIYLCSVAQGPTKNTEAFFGQGTRLTVV.

The V gene is TRBV5-5, the J gene TRBJ1-2; the TCRdb D gene call, TRBD1, has no DNA to confirm it. Germline V gives CDR1 SGHKS, CDR2 YYEKEE (reference sequence). The CDR3 is 15 amino acids. CDR3 region: CASSLAGQSPVGYTF.

This chain connects TRBV3-1 to TRBJ2-7. Germline lookup yields CDR1 LGHDT and CDR2 YNNKEL (reference sequence). The CDR3 is made up of 12 amino acids. The CDR3 reads CASSQRFFEQYF.

This chain links TRBV3-1 with TRBJ2-1; TCRdb proposes TRBD1, but this gene call is untestable without DNA. CDR3 length equals 13 residues. Germline loops: CDR1 LGHDT, CDR2 YNNKEL (reference sequence). The CDR3 loop is CASSQRGFHEQFF.

The chain links TRBV20-1 to TRBJ1-4; the TCRdb D gene call, TRBD1, has no DNA to confirm it. The CDR3 covers 18 residues. The V gene's germline CDR1 is DFQATT and CDR2 SNEGSKA (reference sequence). This CDR3 is CSARDWSTGVGFNEKLFF.

V is TRBV5-6 and J is TRBJ2-3; the D call of TRBD1 rests on TCRdb alone, since no DNA is present to check it. CDR1 and CDR2 from the germline V gene are SGHDT and YYEEEE. The CDR3 runs to 17 residues. The chain's CDR3 is CASSPPRSGTSTDTQYF.

The gene calls are TRBV29-1 and TRBJ2-5. CDR1 SQVTM and CDR2 ANQGSEA come from the germline V gene. This CDR3 is 14 amino acids long. This CDR3 is CSVEDPGNQETQYF.

The J gene is TRBJ2-2, the V gene TRBV18; TCRdb lists TRBD1, though no DNA is available to test this call. The CDR3 is 15 residues long. Germline lookup yields CDR1 KGHSH and CDR2 LQKENI. This chain's CDR3 is CASSPPGRTTGELFF.

The chain recombines TRBV3-1 with TRBJ2-5; absent DNA, TCRdb's TRBD1 call cannot be checked. The germline V gene encodes CDR1 LGHDT and CDR2 YNNKEL (reference sequence). The CDR3 covers 13 residues. CDR3 protein: CASSRLDRRTQYF.

The chain is built from TRBV7-8 and TRBJ2-2. The CDR3 has 13 residues. Per the germline V gene, CDR1 is SGHVS and CDR2 is FQNEAQ. CDR3 in amino acids: CASIRLGTGELFF.

V is TRBV6-5 and J is TRBJ2-3; the D call of TRBD2 rests on TCRdb alone, since no DNA is present to check it. This CDR3 comprises 15 residues. From germline, CDR1 is MNHEY and CDR2 SVGAGI. This chain's CDR3 is CASSSVAGGRDTQYF.

The chain uses TRBV27 and TRBJ2-3. CDR1 is MNHEY, CDR2 SMNVEV, per germline (reference sequence). This CDR3 is built from 14 residues. The CDR3 region is CASSASYNTDTQYF.

This CDR3 reads CASSLGLEKNIQYF. The chain is built from TRBV14 and TRBJ2-4; TCRdb calls TRBD2, which cannot be checked without DNA. Looked up from germline, CDR1 is SGHDN and CDR2 is FVKESK. The CDR3 loop spans 14 amino acids.

This CDR3 is CASSPDRRSSTDTQYF. V usage is TRBV27 and J usage is TRBJ2-3; TCRdb names TRBD1, which stays unverified in the absence of DNA. This CDR3 has 16 residues. Germline-derived CDR1 and CDR2 are MNHEY and SMNVEV (reference sequence).

The genes are TRBV5-4 and TRBJ1-1; the TRBD1 assignment by TCRdb is unverifiable without DNA. This CDR3 region has 12 residues. Per the germline V gene, CDR1 is SGHNT and CDR2 is YYREEE (reference sequence). The CDR3 is CASSSAGTEAFF.

This chain uses TRBV11-2 with TRBJ1-6; TCRdb picks TRBD1, but there is no DNA to check that call. The CDR3 has 16 residues. Germline-derived CDR1 and CDR2 are SGHAT and FQNNGV. Here the CDR3 reads CASSLDVTGENSPLHF.

The chain carries TRBV21-1 and TRBJ2-1; TCRdb calls TRBD1, which cannot be checked without DNA. TRBV21-1 is designated a pseudogene. The CDR3 totals 12 residues. CDR3: CASIPTDRVSFF.

V usage is TRBV20-1 and J usage is TRBJ2-1. The germline gives CDR1 DFQATT, CDR2 SNEGSKA (reference sequence). This CDR3 is built from 15 residues. This chain's CDR3 is CSVKYGALSYNEQFF.

This sequence joins TRBV7-2 and TRBJ1-1. The CDR3 is 11 amino acids. In germline, CDR1 is SGHTA, CDR2 FQGNSA. CDR3 loop: CASSLGLGAFF.

The chain joins TRBV12-3 or TRBV12-4 to TRBJ1-5; as DNA is missing, the TRBD1 call by TCRdb cannot be tested. The CDR3 extends over 15 amino acids. CDR3: CASRGGQGGNQPQHF.

The chain uses TRBV6-1 and TRBJ2-2. Germline V gene data show CDR1 as MNHNS and CDR2 as SASEGT. The CDR3 extends over 15 amino acids. CDR3 sequence: CASSELARGTGELFF.

The CDR3 is CAWFRIGIMNTEAFF. The rearrangement joins TRBV30 to TRBJ1-1; absent DNA, TCRdb's TRBD1 call cannot be checked. There are 15 residues in the CDR3. The germline CDR1 and CDR2 sequences are GTSNPN and SVGIG (reference sequence).